Listed here are 24 T cell receptor beta chains from one sample, sequenced in a study of cytomegalovirus exposure and HLA in healthy donors. Researchers ran the PCR with 60 Vbeta and 13 Jbeta primers. Sequencing was performed with immunoSEQ multiplex PCR; in TCRdb, only in-frame clones are kept and a portion is missing. The repertoire consists of approximately 150,000 clones, with about 84% occurring once and the leading ten covering roughly 3.4%. Sequencing used PBMCs. These receptors all stem from a male donor in good health and CMV-seronegative.

On this clone itself: One end of the junction is discordant with germline, which a read error may explain. The same CDR3 arises from other DNA sequences in this sample as well. The V call is TRBV7-7, the J call TRBJ2-5, with a weak D call TRBD1 (6 bases). This CDR3 comprises 16 residues. Germline V gives CDR1 SSHAT, CDR2 FNYEAQ (reference sequence). The CDR3 DNA follows: TGTGCTAGCAGCTTAACTCTGGGACAACGACAAGAGACCCAGTACTTC. Translated, it gives CASSLTLGQRQETQYF. The full variable domain, in which reference TRBV7-7 and TRBJ2-5 provide the parts outside the CDR3, is GAGVSQSPRYKVTKRGQDVTLRCDPISSHATLYWYQQALGQGPEFLTYFNYEAQPDKSGLPSDRFSAERPEGSISTLTIQRTEQRDSAMYRCASSLTLGQRQETQYFGPGTRLLVL.

The chain is built from TRBV11-2 and TRBJ2-5; 12 nucleotides match TRBD2. CDR3 length equals 18 residues. Losses at the gene ends were 5 bases for V and 1 base for J; bases not matched to a gene: 11. Germline V gives CDR1 SGHAT, CDR2 FQNNGV. DNA for the CDR3: TGTGCCAGCAGCCTCTTAGGTGGACTAGCGGGATCCCAAGAGACCCAGTACTTC. It is translated as CASSLLGGLAGSQETQYF.

V is TRBV11-2 and J is TRBJ2-1; 7 bases agree with TRBD2. The CDR3 loop spans 17 amino acids. Trimming removed 4 bases from V and 5 bases from J; junction bases left unmatched: 14. Germline-derived CDR1 and CDR2 are SGHAT and FQNNGV. As DNA, the CDR3 is TGTGCCAGCAGCTCCCTCGAAGAGGCTAGCGGAAACAATGAGCAGTTCTTC. Translating it yields CASSSLEEASGNNEQFF.

The chain has TRBV5-1 and TRBJ2-2; 8 bases are a match to TRBD2. The CDR3 has 14 amino acids. Losses at the gene ends were 7 bases for V and 4 bases for J; bases not matched to a gene: 6. The germline gives CDR1 SGHRS, CDR2 YFSETQ. The CDR3 here is CASGLAPPTGELFF. CDR3 coding DNA: TGCGCCAGCGGACTAGCACCGCCCACCGGGGAGCTGTTTTTT.

J is TRBJ2-2 and V is TRBV30, with TRBD1 as a possible D gene (6 bases). V was clipped by 3 bases and J by 1 base, with 9 bases between them. The CDR3 covers 14 residues. Per germline, CDR1 GTSNPN and CDR2 SVGIG (reference sequence). The CDR3 sequence: CAWRTGQNTGELFF. DNA of the CDR3: TGTGCCTGGAGAACGGGACAGAACACCGGGGAGCTGTTTTTT.

The chain couples TRBV5-8 to TRBJ2-7; weak D call: TRBD2 (5 bases). The germline V and J ends were trimmed by 4 bases and 3 bases, with 11 bases remaining between them. The length of the CDR3 is 13 residues. CDR1 and CDR2 from the germline V gene are SGHTS and YDEGEE. CDR3 DNA: TGTGCCAGCAGCGGGAGCCCACTCTACGAGCAGTACTTC. Protein: CASSGSPLYEQYF.

V and J are TRBV20-1 and TRBJ1-1, with D uncertain. Looked up from germline, CDR1 is DFQATT and CDR2 is SNEGSKA (reference sequence). V gave up 6 bases and J gave up 7 bases, with 9 bases separating them. This CDR3 has 10 amino acids. The chain's CDR3 is CSATVIEAFF. The CDR3 DNA follows: TGCAGTGCCACAGTAATTGAAGCTTTCTTT.

The chain couples TRBV29-1 to TRBJ2-6; D gene uncertain. The CDR3 has 14 residues. Germline lookup yields CDR1 SQVTM and CDR2 ANQGSEA. V was pared by 5 bases and J by 0 bases, with 8 bases between. CDR3 sequence reads: CSVRQRSGANVLTF. CDR3 coding DNA: TGCAGCGTTCGCCAGCGCTCTGGGGCCAACGTCCTGACTTTC.

This clone was detected only once. This chain links TRBV15 with TRBJ2-2; 14 nucleotides align to TRBD2. J gave up 6 bases and V 2 bases, and 8 bases lay outside the gene matches. Per germline, CDR1 LNHNV and CDR2 YYDKDF (reference sequence). The CDR3 is 18 amino acids. The CDR3 protein is CATSRLIGTSGRAGELFF. The CDR3 DNA is TGTGCCACCAGCAGACTAATAGGGACTAGCGGGAGAGCCGGGGAGCTGTTTTTT.

This chain uses TRBV6-1 with TRBJ2-7; perhaps TRBD1 as D (6 bases). V lost 3 bases to trimming and J lost 2 bases, with 14 bases between them. Per the germline V gene, CDR1 is MNHNS and CDR2 is SASEGT. This CDR3 has 15 residues. The CDR3, as DNA: TGTGCCAGCAGTGAGCGTTGGGGGCCAGCCTACGAGCAGTACTTC. It codes for CASSERWGPAYEQYF.

This clone has more than one count but fewer than ten. The genes are TRBV5-5 and TRBJ2-4, with TRBD1 as a possible D gene (6 bases). CDR1 is SGHKS, CDR2 YYEKEE, per germline (reference sequence). V lost 3 bases, J lost 0 bases, and 13 bases lay in between. The CDR3 is 16 amino acids. CDR3 nucleotide sequence: TGTGCCAGCAGCTCTGCGGACAGACTAGCCAAAAACATTCAGTACTTC. Amino acids: CASSSADRLAKNIQYF.

A word on this clone: The junction departs from germline at one end; a sequencing error may be responsible. The V gene is TRBV7-9, the J gene TRBJ1-1; no reliable D call. The V gene's germline CDR1 is SEHNR and CDR2 FQNEAQ (reference sequence). CDR3 length equals 14 residues. The CDR3 nucleotides are TGTTCCAGCAGCTTAGGGCCGGCAGGTCAGGAAGCTTTCTTT. Amino acids: CSSSLGPAGQEAFF.

The rearrangement links TRBV5-1 to TRBJ2-5; 9 bases are shared with TRBD1. The J call may be wrong; the DNA end is better matched by TRBJ2-7. Germline assignment: CDR1 SGHRS and CDR2 YFSETQ. This CDR3 has 15 residues. DNA for the CDR3: TGCGCCAGCAGCCCAATGACAGGGGGTTCCTACGAGCAGTACTTC. This encodes CASSPMTGGSYEQYF.

The V call is TRBV5-1, the J call TRBJ2-7; D may be TRBD2 (5 bases). Germline loops: CDR1 SGHRS, CDR2 YFSETQ. Trimming took off 0 bases at V and 4 bases at J, with 29 bases between the two ends. CDR3 size: 20 residues. The CDR3 bases are TGCGCCAGCAGCTTGGGACTCCTCCGGACGGACTTTAGAACGTATTACGAGCAGTACTTC. It is translated as CASSLGLLRTDFRTYYEQYF. The complete variable domain, with remaining parts taken from reference TRBV5-1 and TRBJ2-7, reads KAGVTQTPRYLIKTRGQQVTLSCSPISGHRSVSWYQQTPGQGLQFLFEYFSETQRNKGNFPGRFSGRQFSNSRSEMNVSTLELGDSALYLCASSLGLLRTDFRTYYEQYFGPGTRLTVT.

J is TRBJ2-7 and V is TRBV5-8, with 10 bases fitting TRBD1. CDR1 is SGHTS, CDR2 YDEGEE, per germline. Trimming at V came to 5 bases and at J to 0 bases, leaving 8 bases not matched to a gene. The CDR3 sequence is 16 residues long. The CDR3 nucleotides read TGTGCCAGCAGTTCACCGGGACAGGGGTCCTCCTACGAGCAGTACTTC. Protein: CASSSPGQGSSYEQYF. The full variable domain, in which reference TRBV5-8 and TRBJ2-7 provide the parts outside the CDR3, is EAGVTQSPTHLIKTRGQQATLRCSPISGHTSVYWYQQALGLGLQFLLWYDEGEERNRGNFPPRFSGRQFPNYSSELNVNALELEDSALYLCASSSPGQGSSYEQYFGPGTRLTVT.

The chain couples TRBV5-1 to TRBJ1-6, with D perhaps TRBD1 (5 bases). Trimming stripped 7 bases from V and 9 bases from J, with 17 bases between. CDR1 is SGHRS, CDR2 YFSETQ, per germline. The CDR3 has 14 amino acids. Here the CDR3 DNA reads TGCGCCAGCTCTCCGGGGGATCGGGGTTCACCCCTCCACTTT. Protein product: CASSPGDRGSPLHF.

The sample holds one count of this clone. The chain is built from TRBV5-4 and TRBJ2-7; 7 bases fit TRBD1. Unmatched junction bases numbered 6, after V lost 3 bases and J lost 0 bases. Germline V gene lookup returns CDR1 SGHNT and CDR2 YYREEE (reference sequence). The CDR3 is 15 amino acids. In nucleotides, the CDR3 is TGTGCCAGCAGCTCCGGGACAGCCAGCTCCTACGAGCAGTACTTC. Translation gives CASSSGTASSYEQYF.

The chain joins TRBV10-3 to TRBJ2-1; 12 nucleotides match TRBD2. The CDR3 runs 16 residues. V lost 5 bases and J lost 6; bases outside the gene matches: 8. Germline V gene data show CDR1 as ENHRY and CDR2 as SYGVKD. The CDR3 nucleotides are TGTGCCATCAGTCCTACTAGCGGGGGGCCGGGCAATGAGCAGTTCTTC. Residues: CAISPTSGGPGNEQFF.

CDR3 in amino acids: CASSLTGLPSYEQYF. CDR3 DNA sequence: TGTGCCAGCTCACTGACAGGGCTTCCTTCCTACGAGCAGTACTTC. The chain combines TRBV18 with TRBJ2-7; 7 bases map to TRBD1. CDR3 size: 15 residues. In germline, CDR1 is KGHSH, CDR2 LQKENI. Germline trimming cut 4 bases from V and 1 base from J; bases unmatched to any gene: 7.

The V call is TRBV30, the J call TRBJ2-3, with 14 nucleotides matching TRBD2. Trimming cost V 3 bases and J 7 bases; bases outside gene matches: 6. The CDR3 sequence is 15 residues long. CDR1 and CDR2 (germline): GTSNPN, SVGIG (reference sequence). CDR3 protein: CAWSGTSGSRYTQYF. CDR3 in DNA: TGTGCCTGGAGCGGGACTAGCGGGAGTCGATATACGCAGTATTTT.

CDR3 region: CASSSDSGLAAQYF. As DNA, the CDR3 is TGTGCCAGCAGTTCAGACTCCGGTTTAGCGGCCCAGTACTTC. The chain uses TRBV27 and TRBJ2-5, with a weak D call TRBD2 (6 bases). V lost 4 bases and J lost 9, with 18 bases in between. The CDR3 spans 14 residues. Germline values: CDR1 MNHEY, CDR2 SMNVEV (reference sequence).

This clone appeared a few times. J is TRBJ1-2 and V is TRBV4-1; no clear D gene. The CDR3 totals 15 residues. V was clipped by 0 bases and J by 8 bases, with 16 bases between them. The germline V gene encodes CDR1 MGHRA and CDR2 YSYEKL. The CDR3 DNA follows: TGCGCCAGCAGCCAAGACCTTCGCGCCCCGGAGGGCTACACCTTC. It codes for CASSQDLRAPEGYTF.

V gene TRBV4-2 combines with J gene TRBJ1-4; D possibly corresponds to TRBD1 (6 bases). The CDR3 runs to 16 residues. Trimming removed 0 bases at V and 7 bases at J, with 15 bases between. Germline CDR1 LGHNA, CDR2 YNFKEQ. The CDR3 sequence is CASSQDREGGSEKLFF. The CDR3 DNA reads TGTGCCAGCAGCCAAGATCGCGAGGGGGGGAGTGAAAAACTGTTTTTT.

J is TRBJ1-1 and V is TRBV11-2; D gene unclear. Per the germline V gene, CDR1 is SGHAT and CDR2 is FQNNGV. The CDR3 contains 11 residues. Trimming left V 6 bases short and J 2 bases short, with 4 bases between. The CDR3 spells CASRTNTEAFF. As DNA, the CDR3 is TGTGCCAGCAGGACTAACACTGAAGCTTTCTTT.